This TCR beta chain was observed in a study of blood T cell repertoires in COVID-19. Losses at the gene ends were 5 bases for V and 1 base for J; bases not matched to a gene: 2. From germline, CDR1 is SGHVS and CDR2 FNYEAQ. The CDR3 covers 14 residues. Clones were sequenced by immunoSEQ multiplex PCR, and TCRdb holds only the in-frame ones, with some missing. Seen here are about 220,000 clones, approximately 85% observed once, and the top ten hold 5.2%. The chain employs TRBV7-6 and TRBJ1-1, with 9 bases identical to TRBD1. The sequenced sample consisted of peripheral blood. This TCR came from a woman aged 70-85 years with COVID-19, enrolled during active disease. CDR3 region: CASSPGQGNTEAFF. In DNA, the CDR3 is TGTGCCAGCAGCCCGGGACAGGGGAACACTGAAGCTTTCTTT.